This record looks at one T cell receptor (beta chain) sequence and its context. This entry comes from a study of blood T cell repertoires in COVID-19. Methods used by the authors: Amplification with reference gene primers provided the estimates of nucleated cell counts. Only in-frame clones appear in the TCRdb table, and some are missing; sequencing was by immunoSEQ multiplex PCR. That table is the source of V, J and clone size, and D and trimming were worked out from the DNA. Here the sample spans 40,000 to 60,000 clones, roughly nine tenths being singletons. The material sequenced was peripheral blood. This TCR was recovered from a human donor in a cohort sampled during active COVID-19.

This CDR3 reads CATSPQPTSYNEQFF. As DNA, the CDR3 is TGTGCCACCAGTCCACAGCCGACCTCCTACAATGAGCAGTTCTTC. The gene calls are TRBV24-1 and TRBJ2-1, with no clear D. CDR3 length: 15 amino acids. Germline-derived CDR1 and CDR2 are KGHDR and SFDVKD. The germline V and J ends were trimmed by 6 bases and 0 bases, with 11 bases remaining between them.